This T cell receptor (beta chain) was captured in a study of cytomegalovirus exposure and HLA in healthy donors. Study information: About 85 million unique TCR sequences came from HLA-typed donors in an early release. Of around 400 genotyped donors, roughly 80% grouped in the Caucasian-associated ancestry cluster.

The CDR3 length is 19 residues. Vbeta (60) and Jbeta (13) primers were used in the PCR. Sequencing was performed with immunoSEQ multiplex PCR; in TCRdb, only in-frame clones are kept and a portion is missing. Here the sample table reports some 110,000 clones. Material: PBMCs. This chain joins TRBV12-2 and TRBJ2-3; TRBD2, the D gene given by the table, was not confirmed from the DNA. TRBV12-2 is an annotated pseudogene. This sequence was found in a man aged 18 to 35 in good health and CMV-seronegative. CDR3 in amino acids: CASRLAPGSERRCTDTQYF. The CDR3 coding sequence is TGTGCAAGTCGCTTAGCCCCGGGTTCGGAGAGACGGTGCACAGATACGCAGTATTTT.